The 6 T cell receptor beta chains in this list originate from one sample, sequenced in a study of regulatory T cells in long-lasting Graves disease. Investigators prepared the TCR beta libraries by applying iRepertoire HTBI primers and Arm-PCR of CDR3 regions. TCRdb re-called the multiplex PCR reads with MiXCR, one entry per CDR3 protein. The data show approximately 480,000 distinct CDR3 sequences, around 15% seen once. As for time point: newly diagnosed GD, antithyroid drugs for less than 3 months. Generation of the TCR library employed RNA extracted from PBMCs. This sample also belongs to another study, concerning T cells in Graves' hyperthyroidism and ophthalmopathy.

The sequences come from peripheral blood mononuclear cells (PBMCs), collected at new diagnosis, from a patient treated with antithyroid drugs. These receptors came from a man aged 40-50 years with Graves disease.

The chain has TRBV6-2 or TRBV6-3 and TRBJ2-4, with 9 nucleotides matching TRBD2. The CDR3 runs 13 residues. The trim removed 6 bases at V and 8 bases at J, leaving 5 bases unmatched. Germline CDR1 reads MNHEY; CDR2 reads SVGEGT. CDR3 region: CASRLSGRHIQYF. In nucleotides, the CDR3 is TGTGCCAGCAGACTAAGCGGGAGGCACATTCAGTACTTC.

This clonotype came up many times. This chain links TRBV28 with TRBJ2-7, with 10 bases matching TRBD1. V was clipped by 7 bases and J by 3 bases; unmatched bases: 6. Germline loops: CDR1 MDHEN, CDR2 SYDVKM. This CDR3 is 14 amino acids long. CDR3 loop: CASTYRDRGYEQYF. The DNA for the CDR3 is TGTGCCAGCACATACCGGGACAGGGGCTACGAGCAGTACTTC. The whole variable domain, remainder taken from reference TRBV28 and TRBJ2-7, is DVKVTQSSRYLVKRTGEKVFLECVQDMDHENMFWYRQDPGLGLRLIYFSYDVKMKEKGDIPEGYSVSREKKERFSLILESASTNQTSMYLCASTYRDRGYEQYFGPGTRLTVT.

This clonotype appeared many times. The genes are TRBV5-1 and TRBJ2-7, with D hard to call. Trimming pared 2 bases from V and 6 bases from J, leaving 15 bases between. Germline lookup yields CDR1 SGHRS and CDR2 YFSETQ. The CDR3 runs 14 residues. The CDR3 DNA reads TGCGCCAGCAGCTTCCAGGCGAACGCCCCCGAGCAGTACTTC. The encoded protein is CASSFQANAPEQYF.

The genes are TRBV19 and TRBJ1-1; D gene ambiguous. V was clipped by 4 bases and J by 4 bases, with 13 bases between them. This CDR3 region has 14 residues. In germline, CDR1 is LNHDA, CDR2 SQIVND (reference sequence). The CDR3 protein is CASSNRERITEAFF. Here the CDR3 DNA reads TGTGCCAGTAGTAATAGGGAGAGGATCACTGAAGCTTTCTTT.

This clonotype was seen ten or more times. The chain is built from TRBV3-1 and TRBJ2-3, with D hard to call. This CDR3 has 14 amino acids. CDR1 and CDR2 (germline): LGHDT, YNNKEL (reference sequence). V was clipped by 4 bases and J by 4 bases, with 12 bases between them. In DNA, the CDR3 is TGTGCCAGCAGCCTCCGGGTTGCCCCAGATACGCAGTATTTT. This sequence encodes CASSLRVAPDTQYF.

This clonotype was observed a few times. This chain uses TRBV20-1 with TRBJ2-5, with D perhaps TRBD1 (5 bases). CDR3 size: 12 residues. The germline CDR1 and CDR2 sequences are DFQATT and SNEGSKA (reference sequence). V lost 6 bases and J lost 2, with 10 bases in between. The CDR3 bases are TGCAGTGCCGACGACAGACAAGAGACCCAGTACTTC. The encoded protein is CSADDRQETQYF.